The 4 T cell receptor beta chains in this list originate from one sample, sequenced in a study of CXCR3-negative and CXCR3-positive naive CD8 T cells. General study findings and limits: Comparison of naive cells showed more hydrophobic TRB CDR3s in CXCR3-positive than in CXCR3-negative naive cells.

No antigen has been assigned to these receptors. With UMI labels, 5' RACE was used to prepare the TRB cDNA libraries. Following a re-call of the 5' RACE reads, TCRdb has one entry per CDR3 protein and lacks DNA. The sample totals some 140,000 distinct CDR3 sequences; its top ten clones hold 0.41%. Sequenced material: naive CXCR3+ CD8+ T cells from blood. Described subset: CD45RO-CCR7+CD27+CD95- naive CD8+ T cells expressing CXCR3 (TNR3+). Every receptor here comes from a human donor in good health. Some clones in this sample may be carry-over from other donors' samples.

V is TRBV9 and J is TRBJ2-5; TCRdb calls TRBD2, which cannot be checked without DNA. This CDR3 comprises 16 residues. Germline V gene data show CDR1 as SGDLS and CDR2 as YYNGEE. The CDR3 sequence is CASSAGGTQYQETQYF.

This rearrangement joins TRBV15 to TRBJ2-6. CDR1 and CDR2 (germline): LNHNV, YYDKDF (reference sequence). The CDR3 is 16 residues long. This CDR3 reads CATSRESDSGANVLTF.

This chain connects TRBV6-2 or TRBV6-3 to TRBJ1-5; TCRdb gives TRBD1 as the D gene, but with no DNA this cannot be confirmed. Germline lookup yields CDR1 MNHEY and CDR2 SVGEGT. The CDR3 sequence is 13 residues long. Here the CDR3 reads CASSRTENQPQHF.

The chain joins TRBV6-2 or TRBV6-3 to TRBJ1-1; with no DNA, the TCRdb D assignment of TRBD1 cannot be verified. CDR1 and CDR2 from the germline V gene are MNHEY and SVGEGT. The CDR3 length is 15 residues. The CDR3: CASSQTDKLNTEAFF.